These T cell receptor beta chains were read from a single sample in a study of cytomegalovirus exposure and HLA in healthy donors. Repertoires were generated with immunoSEQ multiplex PCR, while TCRdb's copy carries only in-frame clones and drops some. The sample contains under 100,000 clones, around 81% of which appear only once. Sequencing used PBMCs. The origin of the receptors is a woman in her 70s in good health and CMV-seropositive. Both conserved end residues are part of each CDR3. The order of the fields is V gene, J gene, CDR3 protein.

V: TRBV10-3; J: TRBJ1-1; CDR3: CAISSTGRGTEAFF
V: TRBV6-5; J: TRBJ1-2; CDR3: CASSLTGFYGYTF
V: TRBV27; J: TRBJ2-7; CDR3: CASSSPTSGRPERIYEQYF
V: TRBV18; J: TRBJ2-1; CDR3: CASSRQRTDNEQFF
V: TRBV4-2; J: TRBJ2-3; CDR3: CASSQGAQGADTQYF
V: TRBV19; J: TRBJ2-3; CDR3: CASSTRTGATTDTQYF
V: TRBV21-1; J: TRBJ1-5; CDR3: CASSKPGKRGPGQPQHF
V: TRBV19; J: TRBJ2-5; CDR3: CASSIVNSGAGQETQYF
V: TRBV10-3; J: TRBJ2-4; CDR3: CAISEAVTKNIQYF
V: TRBV5-1; J: TRBJ2-2; CDR3: CASSLDPLTGELFF
V: TRBV7-2; J: TRBJ2-7; CDR3: CASSLGDRGHYEQYF
V: TRBV5-8; J: TRBJ1-1; CDR3: CASSRGGFNTEAFF
V: TRBV11-2; J: TRBJ1-1; CDR3: CASSLGGNTEAFF
V: TRBV6-5; J: TRBJ2-3; CDR3: CASSYGRQGTDTQYF
V: TRBV4-3; J: TRBJ1-1; CDR3: CASSPGLGRNTEAFF
V: TRBV30; J: TRBJ2-2; CDR3: CAWARTSTGELFF
V: TRBV7-9; J: TRBJ2-7; CDR3: CASSFNSYEQYF
V: TRBV27; J: TRBJ2-3; CDR3: CASSLLANPSTDTQYF
V: TRBV10-3; J: TRBJ2-7; CDR3: CATRLESEQYF
V: TRBV5-4; J: TRBJ1-1; CDR3: CASSPTGHLNTEAFF
V: TRBV15; J: TRBJ1-5; CDR3: CATSRDGGGRGGNQPQHF
V: TRBV5-1; J: TRBJ2-1; CDR3: CASSFLAGVDNEQFF
V: TRBV14; J: TRBJ2-7; CDR3: CASSLRGASGSRFEQYF
V: TRBV7-2; J: TRBJ2-6; CDR3: CAGGAKGGANVLTF
V: TRBV7-2; J: TRBJ2-7; CDR3: CASSLSSGTSYEQYF